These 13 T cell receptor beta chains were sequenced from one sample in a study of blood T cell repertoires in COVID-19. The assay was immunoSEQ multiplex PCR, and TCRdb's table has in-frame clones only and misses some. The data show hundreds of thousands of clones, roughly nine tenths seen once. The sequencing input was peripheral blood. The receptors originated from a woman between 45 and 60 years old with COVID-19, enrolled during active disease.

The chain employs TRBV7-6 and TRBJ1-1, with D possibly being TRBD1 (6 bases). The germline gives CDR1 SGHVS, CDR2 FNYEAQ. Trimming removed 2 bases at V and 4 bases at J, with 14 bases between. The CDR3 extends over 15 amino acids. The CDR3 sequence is CASSLSPGATTEAFF. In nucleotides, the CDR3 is TGTGCCAGCAGCTTATCCCCAGGGGCTACCACTGAAGCTTTCTTT.

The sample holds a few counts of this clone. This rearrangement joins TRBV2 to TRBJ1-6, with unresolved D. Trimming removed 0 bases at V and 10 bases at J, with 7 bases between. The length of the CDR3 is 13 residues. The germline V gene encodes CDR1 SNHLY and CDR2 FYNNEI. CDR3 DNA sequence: TGTGCCAGCAGTGAAGCCCCTAGGTCACCCCTCCACTTT. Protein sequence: CASSEAPRSPLHF. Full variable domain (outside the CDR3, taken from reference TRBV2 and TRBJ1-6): EPEVTQTPSHQVTQMGQEVILRCVPISNHLYFYWYRQILGQKVEFLVSFYNNEISEKSEIFDDQFSVERPDGSNFTLKIRSTKLEDSAMYFCASSEAPRSPLHFGNGTRLTVT.

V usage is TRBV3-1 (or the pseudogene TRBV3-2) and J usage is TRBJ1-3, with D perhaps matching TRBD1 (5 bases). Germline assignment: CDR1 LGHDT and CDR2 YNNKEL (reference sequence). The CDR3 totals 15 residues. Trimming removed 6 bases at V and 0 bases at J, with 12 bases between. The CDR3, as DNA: TGTGCCAGCAGTTTTGGGGGGGTCTCTGGAAACACCATATATTTT. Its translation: CASSFGGVSGNTIYF.

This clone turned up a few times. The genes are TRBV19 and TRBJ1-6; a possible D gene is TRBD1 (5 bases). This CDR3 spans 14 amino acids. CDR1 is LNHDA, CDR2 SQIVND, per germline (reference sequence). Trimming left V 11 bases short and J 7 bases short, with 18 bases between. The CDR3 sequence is CAARRGSDNSPLHF. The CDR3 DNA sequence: TGTGCCGCCCGGCGGGGCAGCGACAATTCACCCCTCCACTTT.

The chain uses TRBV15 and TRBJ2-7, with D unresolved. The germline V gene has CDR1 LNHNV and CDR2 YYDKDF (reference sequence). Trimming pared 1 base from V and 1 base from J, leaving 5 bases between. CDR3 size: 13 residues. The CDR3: CATSRGPSYEQYF. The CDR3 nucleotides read TGTGCCACCAGCAGAGGTCCGTCCTACGAGCAGTACTTC. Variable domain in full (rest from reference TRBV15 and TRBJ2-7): DAMVIQNPRYQVTQFGKPVTLSCSQTLNHNVMYWYQQKSSQAPKLLFHYYDKDFNNEADTPDNFQSRRPNTSFCFLDIRSPGLGDTAMYLCATSRGPSYEQYFGPGTRLTVT.

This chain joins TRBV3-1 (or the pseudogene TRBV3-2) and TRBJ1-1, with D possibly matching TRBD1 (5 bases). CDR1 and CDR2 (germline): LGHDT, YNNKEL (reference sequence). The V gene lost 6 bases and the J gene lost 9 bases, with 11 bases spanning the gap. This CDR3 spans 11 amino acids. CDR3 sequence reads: CASRRQGKAFF. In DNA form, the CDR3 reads TGTGCCAGCAGACGGCAGGGAAAAGCTTTCTTT.

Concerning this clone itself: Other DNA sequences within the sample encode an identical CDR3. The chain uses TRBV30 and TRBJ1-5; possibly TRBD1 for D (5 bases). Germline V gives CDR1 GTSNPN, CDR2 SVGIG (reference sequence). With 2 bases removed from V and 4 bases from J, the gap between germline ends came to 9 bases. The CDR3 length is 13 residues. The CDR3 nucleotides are TGTGCCTGGAGTTCGGGGGGAAATCAGCCCCAGCATTTT. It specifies CAWSSGGNQPQHF.

DNA of the CDR3: TGTGCCAGCAGTTTAATCCGACAGGGAGGTGAGCAGTACTTC. It encodes CASSLIRQGGEQYF. The chain links TRBV27 to TRBJ2-7; possible D gene TRBD1, 7 bases. Germline V gives CDR1 MNHEY, CDR2 SMNVEV (reference sequence). V lost 2 bases and J 7 bases, leaving 15 bases between the germline ends. This CDR3 comprises 14 residues.

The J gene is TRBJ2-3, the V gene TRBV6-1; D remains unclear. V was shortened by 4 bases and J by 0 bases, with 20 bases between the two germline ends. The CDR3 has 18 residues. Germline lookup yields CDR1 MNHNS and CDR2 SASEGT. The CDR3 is CASSARQAPVSSTDTQYF. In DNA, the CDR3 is TGTGCCAGCAGTGCACGCCAAGCCCCCGTATCTAGCACAGATACGCAGTATTTT.

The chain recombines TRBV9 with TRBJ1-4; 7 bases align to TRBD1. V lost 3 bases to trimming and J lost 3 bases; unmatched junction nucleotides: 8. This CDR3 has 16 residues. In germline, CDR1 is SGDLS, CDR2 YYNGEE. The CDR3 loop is CASSGLTGVANEKLFF. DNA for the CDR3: TGTGCCAGCAGCGGCCTAACAGGGGTTGCTAATGAAAAACTGTTTTTT. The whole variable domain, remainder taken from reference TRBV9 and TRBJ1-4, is DSGVTQTPKHLITATGQRVTLRCSPRSGDLSVYWYQQSLDQGLQFLIQYYNGEERAKGNILERFSAQQFPDLHSELNLSSLELGDSALYFCASSGLTGVANEKLFFGSGTQLSVL.

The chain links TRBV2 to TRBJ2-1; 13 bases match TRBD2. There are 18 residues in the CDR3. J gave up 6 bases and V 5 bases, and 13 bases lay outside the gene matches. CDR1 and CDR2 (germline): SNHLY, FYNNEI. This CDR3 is CASSYPTSGGSPFNEQFF. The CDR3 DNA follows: TGTGCCAGCAGTTACCCGACTAGCGGGGGGTCTCCCTTCAATGAGCAGTTCTTC.

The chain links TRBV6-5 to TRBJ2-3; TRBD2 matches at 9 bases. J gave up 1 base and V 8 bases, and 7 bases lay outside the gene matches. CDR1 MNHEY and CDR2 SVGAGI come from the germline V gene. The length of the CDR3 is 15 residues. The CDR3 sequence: CASRNKRGGTDTQYF. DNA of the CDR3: TGTGCCAGCCGAAACAAGCGGGGGGGCACAGATACGCAGTATTTT.

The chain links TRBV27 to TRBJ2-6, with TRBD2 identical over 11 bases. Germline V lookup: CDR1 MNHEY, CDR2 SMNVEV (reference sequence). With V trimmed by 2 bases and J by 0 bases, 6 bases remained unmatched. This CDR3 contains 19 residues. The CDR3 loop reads CASSLASGGLFSGANVLTF. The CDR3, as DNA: TGTGCCAGCAGTTTAGCTAGCGGGGGGTTATTCTCTGGGGCCAACGTCCTGACTTTC.